The 24 T cell receptor beta chains below come from one sample, sequenced in a study of T-cell reconstitution after alpha-beta-depleted transplantation in children. Unique molecular identifiers were incorporated into the prepared TCRbeta library. TCRdb ran MiXCR on the PCR reads and lists one entry per CDR3 protein. The sample contains roughly 300,000 distinct CDR3 sequences, around 10% of which appear only once. Sequences were derived from PBMCs from the stem cell graft donor, sampled from the stem cell graft. Source of these receptors: a human donor who donated a stem cell graft to a child with acute lymphoblastic leukemia.

CDR3 region: CSANRVGSSGPSNTQYF. In DNA, the CDR3 is TGCAGTGCTAATAGGGTGGGGTCTAGCGGGCCGTCTAATACGCAGTATTTT. V gene TRBV20-1 combines with J gene TRBJ2-3, with TRBD2 matching over 8 bases. CDR1 and CDR2 (germline): DFQATT, SNEGSKA (reference sequence). V lost 4 bases and J lost 7; bases outside the gene matches: 19. The CDR3 runs 17 residues.

This clonotype appeared once. The chain employs TRBV5-1 and TRBJ2-2; 9 nucleotides match TRBD2. CDR1 is SGHRS and CDR2 is YFSETQ in the germline V gene. This CDR3 region has 16 residues. After removal of 4 bases from V and 4 bases from J, the junction contained 8 bases not matched to a gene. The DNA for the CDR3 is TGCGCCAGCAGCCGCGGACTAGCGAGAAGCACCGGGGAGCTGTTTTTT. It yields the protein CASSRGLARSTGELFF.

This clonotype has a count of ten or more. J is TRBJ2-7 and V is TRBV10-3, with TRBD1 matching over 8 bases. V dropped 3 bases and J dropped 5; count of bases not matched to a gene: 6. The CDR3 is 14 amino acids. CDR1 and CDR2 from the germline V gene are ENHRY and SYGVKD. CDR3 residues: CAISDRGQGDEQYF. The CDR3 DNA reads as TGTGCCATCAGTGACAGGGGGCAAGGGGACGAGCAGTACTTC.

This clonotype has a handful of counts. The DNA of the CDR3 is TGTGCCAGCAGTAATTCTAACTATGGCTACACCTTC. It encodes CASSNSNYGYTF. The genes are TRBV6-6 and TRBJ1-2; D remains unclear. The ends were cut back, 5 bases at V and 0 bases at J, with 4 bases in the middle. The germline V gene has CDR1 MNHNY and CDR2 SVGAGI (reference sequence). The CDR3 covers 12 residues.

The rearrangement links TRBV29-1 to TRBJ1-1; a weak D match, TRBD1 (6 bases). Germline V gene sequence: CDR1 SQVTM, CDR2 ANQGSEA. Trimming shortened V by 7 bases and J by 1 base, and 16 bases separated the two germline ends. The CDR3 extends over 14 amino acids. In DNA, the CDR3 is TGCAGCGCAGCGACAGGTGGATCGAACACTGAAGCTTTCTTT. Amino acids: CSAATGGSNTEAFF.

V is TRBV3-1 and J is TRBJ2-5; TRBD2 aligns across 10 bases. The CDR3 contains 15 residues. CDR1 LGHDT and CDR2 YNNKEL come from the germline V gene (reference sequence). V lost 11 bases to trimming and J lost 4 bases; unmatched junction nucleotides: 13. The CDR3 region has the DNA TGTGCCTGCTCCCGTGGACTAGCGGAGGTAGAGACCCAGTACTTC. Translated: CACSRGLAEVETQYF.

This clonotype has only a few counts. Here the CDR3 DNA reads TGTGCCAGCAGCTTAGTTCCGCGGCTAGCGGGAGGCAATGAGCAGTTCTTC. Translated: CASSLVPRLAGGNEQFF. V is TRBV7-9 and J is TRBJ2-1; 11 bases map to TRBD2. Germline-derived CDR1 and CDR2 are SEHNR and FQNEAQ (reference sequence). V lost 1 base to trimming and J lost 6 bases; unmatched junction nucleotides: 8. The CDR3 covers 17 residues.

This clonotype has just a few counts. The genes are TRBV7-2 and TRBJ2-7; perhaps TRBD2 as D (6 bases). The germline V gene encodes CDR1 SGHTA and CDR2 FQGNSA. V shed 5 bases and J shed 4 bases, with 18 bases lying between them. The CDR3 extends over 15 amino acids. Here the CDR3 reads CASSPVPGLQYEQYF. The CDR3 DNA reads TGTGCCAGCAGCCCGGTCCCGGGACTGCAATACGAGCAGTACTTC.

In its sample, this clonotype was seen a few times. The genes are TRBV4-3 and TRBJ2-7; 12 bases are a match to TRBD2. Looked up from germline, CDR1 is LGHNA and CDR2 is YSLEER. There are 20 residues in the CDR3. After removal of 2 bases from V and 3 bases from J, the junction contained 17 bases not matched to a gene. CDR3 nucleotides: TGCGCCAGCAGCCAATCCCCTAGCGGGAGGGCCGATCCCCAACTCTACGAGCAGTACTTC. As protein: CASSQSPSGRADPQLYEQYF.

This chain connects TRBV6-6 to TRBJ2-1; possible D gene TRBD2, 5 bases. This CDR3 is 13 amino acids long. V was clipped by 2 bases and J by 8 bases, with 10 bases between them. CDR1 and CDR2 (germline): MNHNY, SVGAGI (reference sequence). In DNA, the CDR3 is TGTGCCAGCAGTTACGTGGGAGAACATGAGCAGTTCTTC. It codes for CASSYVGEHEQFF.

This clonotype was recorded a few times. This sequence joins TRBV20-1 and TRBJ2-1; 7 bases agree with TRBD2. The trim removed 8 bases at V and 6 bases at J, leaving 10 bases unmatched. The CDR3 covers 13 residues. From germline, CDR1 is DFQATT and CDR2 SNEGSKA (reference sequence). CDR3 region: CSTRKAGPNEQFF. The CDR3 DNA is TGCAGTACCCGAAAAGCGGGACCCAATGAGCAGTTCTTC.

The chain employs TRBV6-5 and TRBJ2-7, with 7 nucleotides matching TRBD2. J gave up 0 bases and V 2 bases, and 7 bases lay outside the gene matches. This CDR3 is built from 16 residues. Germline V lookup: CDR1 MNHEY, CDR2 SVGAGI. In DNA, the CDR3 is TGTGCCAGCAGTTACCTGACTAGCTCTAGCTCCTACGAGCAGTACTTC. This codes for CASSYLTSSSSYEQYF.

The chain is built from TRBV7-2 and TRBJ2-7, with 14 bases matching TRBD2. Germline trimming cut 4 bases from V and 3 bases from J; bases unmatched to any gene: 5. The CDR3 runs to 16 residues. The germline CDR1 and CDR2 sequences are SGHTA and FQGNSA. The CDR3 DNA reads as TGTGCCAGCAGCTCGCGGGGACTAGCGGGAGTCTACGAGCAGTACTTC. Translating it yields CASSSRGLAGVYEQYF.

On this clonotype: A much larger clone differs by one base, so this may be a read error. J is TRBJ1-1 and V is TRBV29-1, with D perhaps TRBD1 (5 bases). The CDR3 is made up of 13 amino acids. Germline loops: CDR1 SQVTM, CDR2 ANQGSEA. The CDR3 here is CSVEGGMNTQAFF. CDR3 coding DNA: TGCAGCGTTGAGGGGGGTATGAACACTCAAGCTTTCTTT.

This clonotype was observed a handful of times. The chain combines TRBV19 with TRBJ2-5; 7 bases match TRBD1. V gave up 5 bases and J gave up 5 bases; unmatched junction bases: 5. The CDR3 contains 13 residues. The V gene's germline CDR1 is LNHDA and CDR2 SQIVND (reference sequence). The DNA of the CDR3 is TGTGCCAGTAGTGACCGACAGGGTGAGACCCAGTACTTC. Translation gives CASSDRQGETQYF. Based on the CDR3 plus reference TRBV19 and TRBJ2-5, the full variable domain is DGGITQSPKYLFRKEGQNVTLSCEQNLNHDAMYWYRQDPGQGLRLIYYSQIVNDFQKGDIAEGYSVSREKKESFPLTVTSAQKNPTAFYLCASSDRQGETQYFGPGTRLLVL.

CDR3 DNA sequence: TGTGCCAGCAGCCAATTTAGCTCCTACGAGCAGTACTTC. It specifies CASSQFSSYEQYF. The chain uses TRBV3-1 and TRBJ2-7; D unresolved. V lost 2 bases and J 0 bases, leaving 5 bases between the germline ends. The CDR3 is 13 amino acids. The germline gives CDR1 LGHDT, CDR2 YNNKEL (reference sequence).

This clonotype has just a few counts. The chain uses TRBV20-1 and TRBJ1-5, with no clear D. With 0 bases removed from V and 6 bases from J, the gap between germline ends came to 12 bases. The CDR3 is 14 residues long. Germline V gene data show CDR1 as DFQATT and CDR2 as SNEGSKA (reference sequence). CDR3 DNA sequence: TGCAGTGCTAGAGATTCAAAGGGTTCTCAGCCCCAGCATTTT. Translation gives CSARDSKGSQPQHF.

This clonotype came up a few times. The gene calls are TRBV10-3 and TRBJ1-1; no firm D call. With 6 bases removed from V and 0 bases from J, the gap between germline ends came to 5 bases. Germline CDR1 reads ENHRY; CDR2 reads SYGVKD. The CDR3 totals 12 residues. CDR3 region: CAISGMNTEAFF. Here the CDR3 DNA reads TGTGCCATCAGCGGTATGAACACTGAAGCTTTCTTT.

A word on this clonotype: At one boundary the junction diverges from the germline segment, which might be a read error. CDR3 DNA: TGCGCCAGCAGCCCCGGACCGGGACAGGGTATCTACACTGAGCAGTTCTTC. Its translation: CASSPGPGQGIYTEQFF. This chain links TRBV5-1 with TRBJ2-1, with TRBD1 matching over 9 bases. The CDR3 contains 17 residues. CDR1 SGHRS and CDR2 YFSETQ come from the germline V gene.

The V call is TRBV12-3 or TRBV12-4, the J call TRBJ2-7; D not resolved. This CDR3 spans 12 amino acids. The ends were cut back, 6 bases at V and 6 bases at J, with 12 bases in the middle. CDR3 DNA: TGTGCCAGCAGGCCCGAGGTCGGCGAGCAGTACTTC. The encoded protein is CASRPEVGEQYF.

In its sample, this clonotype was seen many times. The V call is TRBV24-1, the J call TRBJ2-2; 11 bases map to TRBD1. The CDR3 loop spans 17 amino acids. The V gene end was trimmed by 7 bases and the J gene end by 6 bases; junction bases not matched to a gene: 12. Germline lookup yields CDR1 KGHDR and CDR2 SFDVKD. CDR3 DNA: TGTGCCACCAGCCCGGGACAGGGGGTGTCGGTCGCCGGGGAGCTGTTTTTT. The encoded protein is CATSPGQGVSVAGELFF.

The table lists this clonotype with a few counts. The J gene is TRBJ2-3, the V gene TRBV27, with D perhaps being TRBD1 or TRBD2 (7 bases each). The CDR3 covers 15 residues. V was shortened by 10 bases and J by 2 bases, with 19 bases between the two germline ends. CDR1 and CDR2 (germline): MNHEY, SMNVEV (reference sequence). As DNA, the CDR3 is TGTGCCACTTCCCCAGGGGGGGGCCTCACAGATACGCAGTATTTT. This gives the protein CATSPGGGLTDTQYF.

The CDR3 DNA sequence: TGTGCCAGCAGTTACCCGGGGGAGGACGAGCAGTACTTC. This encodes CASSYPGEDEQYF. This chain connects TRBV6-6 to TRBJ2-7; the D gene is possibly TRBD2 (6 bases). This CDR3 comprises 13 residues. V gave up 2 bases and J gave up 5 bases, with 10 bases separating them. Germline CDR1 is MNHNY and CDR2 is SVGAGI (reference sequence).

This clonotype came up many times. This chain connects TRBV10-3 to TRBJ2-2; 11 bases are shared with TRBD1. With V trimmed by 10 bases and J by 6 bases, 4 bases remained unmatched. The CDR3 contains 13 residues. The germline CDR1 and CDR2 sequences are ENHRY and SYGVKD. CDR3 sequence reads: CATKGQGAGELFF. CDR3 sequence (DNA): TGTGCCACCAAGGGACAGGGGGCCGGGGAGCTGTTTTTT.